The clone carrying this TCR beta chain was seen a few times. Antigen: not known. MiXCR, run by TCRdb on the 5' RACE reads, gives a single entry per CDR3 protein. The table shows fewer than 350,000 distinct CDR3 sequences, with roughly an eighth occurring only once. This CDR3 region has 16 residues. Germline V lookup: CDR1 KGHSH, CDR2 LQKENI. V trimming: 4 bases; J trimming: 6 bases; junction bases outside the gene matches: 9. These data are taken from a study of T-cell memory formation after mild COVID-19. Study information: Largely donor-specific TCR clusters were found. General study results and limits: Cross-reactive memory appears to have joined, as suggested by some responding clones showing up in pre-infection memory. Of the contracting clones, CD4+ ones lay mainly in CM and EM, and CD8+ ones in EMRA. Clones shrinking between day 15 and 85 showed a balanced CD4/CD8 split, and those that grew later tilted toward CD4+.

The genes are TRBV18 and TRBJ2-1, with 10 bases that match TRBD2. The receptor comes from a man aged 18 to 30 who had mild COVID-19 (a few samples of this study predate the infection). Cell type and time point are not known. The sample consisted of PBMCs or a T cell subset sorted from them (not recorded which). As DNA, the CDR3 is TGTGCCAGCTCACGAGACTGGACTAGCGGCGGCAATGAGCAGTTCTTC. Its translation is CASSRDWTSGGNEQFF.